The 24 T cell receptor beta chains reported below all come from one sample, sequenced in a study of OX40 agonist ivuxolimab in advanced cancers. Only in-frame clones appear in the TCRdb table, and some are missing; sequencing was by immunoSEQ multiplex PCR. This sample has approximately 47,000 clones, with more than 85% found just once. The specimen was CD4+ or CD8+ T cells sorted from blood, collected in a trial of the OX40 agonist ivuxolimab. The source is an adult with an advanced solid tumor such as melanoma, head and neck, liver or kidney cancer.

The chain is built from TRBV18 and TRBJ2-5; 10 bases align to TRBD2. Germline V lookup: CDR1 KGHSH, CDR2 LQKENI. With 3 bases clipped from V and 4 bases from J, the junction kept 11 bases outside the gene matches. The CDR3 runs to 17 residues. The CDR3 is CASSPRSPSGSGETQYF. The DNA for the CDR3 is TGTGCCAGCTCACCCCGTTCGCCTAGCGGGAGCGGAGAGACCCAGTACTTC.

The chain carries TRBV5-1 and TRBJ1-2; no firm D call. Trimming cost V 4 bases and J 2 bases, with 18 bases left between them. The V gene's germline CDR1 is SGHRS and CDR2 YFSETQ. The CDR3 extends over 16 amino acids. For the CDR3, the DNA is TGCGCCAGCAGCCGTGGCGGCCATTACTTAAACTATGGCTACACCTTC. This sequence encodes CASSRGGHYLNYGYTF.

The J gene is TRBJ2-5, the V gene TRBV5-1; tentatively, D is TRBD1 (7 bases). This CDR3 contains 13 residues. Between the trimmed V and J ends, which lost 4 bases and 5 bases, there was a span of 12 bases. The germline CDR1 and CDR2 sequences are SGHRS and YFSETQ. The CDR3 here is CASSPGGLETQYF. The DNA for the CDR3 is TGCGCCAGCAGCCCAGGGGGGTTGGAGACCCAGTACTTC.

The chain joins TRBV20-1 to TRBJ2-7; no definite D call. Trimming cost V 6 bases and J 5 bases, with 11 bases left between them. This CDR3 comprises 11 residues. Per the germline V gene, CDR1 is DFQATT and CDR2 is SNEGSKA (reference sequence). The CDR3 loop is CSAPDLHEQYF. CDR3 DNA: TGCAGTGCCCCGGACCTCCACGAGCAGTACTTC.

This chain links TRBV7-2 with TRBJ1-5; D gene ambiguous. The CDR3 sequence is 15 residues long. Germline CDR1 and CDR2: SGHTA and FQGNSA. V shed 3 bases and J shed 0 bases, with 9 bases lying between them. The DNA for the CDR3 is TGTGCCAGCAGCTTGCAGGACGGTAGCAATCAGCCCCAGCATTTT. It encodes CASSLQDGSNQPQHF. Together with reference TRBV7-2 and TRBJ1-5, the CDR3 gives the full variable domain: GAGVSQSPSNKVTEKGKDVELRCDPISGHTALYWYRQSLGQGLEFLIYFQGNSAPDKSGLPSDRFSAERTGGSVSTLTIQRTQQEDSAVYLCASSLQDGSNQPQHFGDGTRLSIL.

The chain uses TRBV19 and TRBJ1-2, with D uncertain. V lost 4 bases and J lost 5, with 11 bases in between. The CDR3 has 13 amino acids. The V gene's germline CDR1 is LNHDA and CDR2 SQIVND (reference sequence). CDR3 in amino acids: CASSNPTLYGYTF. The CDR3 coding sequence is TGTGCCAGTAGTAACCCGACCCTTTATGGCTACACCTTC.

The chain joins TRBV10-2 to TRBJ2-1; 13 nucleotides align to TRBD2. Germline V gene lookup returns CDR1 WSHSY and CDR2 SAAADI. V was pared by 5 bases and J by 0 bases, with 10 bases of the junction left unmatched. The CDR3 is made up of 19 amino acids. The CDR3 nucleotides are TGCGCCAGCAGTCCACGGACTAGCGGGGGCCTAAACTCCTACAATGAGCAGTTCTTC. This gives the protein CASSPRTSGGLNSYNEQFF.

The chain is built from TRBV5-6 and TRBJ1-5, with TRBD1 as a possible D gene (5 bases). The V and J ends lost 0 bases and 3 bases respectively, with 7 bases between them. The V gene's germline CDR1 is SGHDT and CDR2 YYEEEE. This CDR3 has 14 residues. CDR3 DNA sequence: TGTGCCAGCAGCTTGGAAGGGACCAATCAGCCCCAGCATTTT. Translation gives CASSLEGTNQPQHF.

CDR3 coding DNA: TGTGCCAGTAGTATAAGGGGTAGCTCCTATAATTCACCCCTCCACTTT. Translated: CASSIRGSSYNSPLHF. This rearrangement joins TRBV19 to TRBJ1-6; tentative D call: TRBD1 (5 bases). The germline V and J ends were trimmed by 2 bases and 0 bases, with 8 bases remaining between them. Germline CDR1 LNHDA, CDR2 SQIVND (reference sequence). This CDR3 contains 16 residues.

The V call is TRBV6-1, the J call TRBJ2-1; D is perhaps TRBD1 (6 bases). The V gene lost 6 bases and the J gene lost 12 bases, with 12 bases spanning the gap. This CDR3 is 11 amino acids long. Germline-derived CDR1 and CDR2 are MNHNS and SASEGT. The DNA for the CDR3 is TGTGCCAGCAGCCAAGGCAGGGGGCAGTTCTTC. It encodes CASSQGRGQFF.

This chain uses TRBV25-1 with TRBJ1-1, with 7 bases identical to TRBD1. This CDR3 spans 15 amino acids. Looked up from germline, CDR1 is MGHDK and CDR2 is SYGVNS. With 5 bases clipped from V and 7 bases from J, the junction kept 13 bases outside the gene matches. This chain's CDR3 is CASSCPGTVGCEAFF. The CDR3 nucleotides read TGTGCCAGCAGTTGCCCCGGGACAGTGGGTTGTGAAGCTTTCTTT.

V is TRBV7-2 and J is TRBJ1-5; 7 bases fit TRBD1. The CDR3 has 16 amino acids. V trimming: 3 bases; J trimming: 4 bases; junction bases outside the gene matches: 9. Germline CDR1 is SGHTA and CDR2 is FQGNSA. The CDR3 nucleotides are TGTGCCAGCAGCTTGTACAGGGGAGGGGGAAATCAGCCCCAGCATTTT. It codes for CASSLYRGGGNQPQHF.

The chain uses TRBV2 and TRBJ1-5; a possible D gene is TRBD1 (6 bases). Germline CDR1 reads SNHLY; CDR2 reads FYNNEI. The V gene lost 5 bases and the J gene lost 7 bases, with 12 bases spanning the gap. CDR3 length: 13 amino acids. The CDR3 DNA reads TGTGCCAGCAGTTACAGGGCGGACCAGCCCCAGCATTTT. As protein: CASSYRADQPQHF.

The chain links TRBV7-9 to TRBJ1-6; 9 bases match TRBD1. This CDR3 has 18 amino acids. V shed 3 bases, J shed 6 bases, and the junction held 12 bases outside the gene matches. Germline CDR1 SEHNR, CDR2 FQNEAQ (reference sequence). DNA for the CDR3: TGTGCCAGCAGCTTTACCGGTATACAGGGGGCCGGTAATTCACCCCTCCACTTT. It translates to CASSFTGIQGAGNSPLHF.

J is TRBJ2-5 and V is TRBV11-3; either TRBD1 or TRBD2 may supply D (5 bases each). The CDR3 is 13 amino acids. V dropped 2 bases and J dropped 4 bases, with 8 bases sitting between them. Germline loops: CDR1 SGHNT, CDR2 YENEEA. CDR3 region: CASSLSGAETQYF. The CDR3 bases are TGTGCCAGCAGCTTATCCGGGGCAGAGACCCAGTACTTC.

This chain uses TRBV7-2 with TRBJ1-2; 7 bases agree with TRBD1. The CDR3 length is 13 residues. Germline V lookup: CDR1 SGHTA, CDR2 FQGNSA. V lost 5 bases and J lost 8; bases outside the gene matches: 8. Here the CDR3 reads CASSQGGAGGYTF. In nucleotides, the CDR3 is TGTGCCAGCAGCCAGGGGGGGGCCGGGGGCTACACCTTC.

V usage is TRBV6-6 and J usage is TRBJ2-5; D is possibly TRBD1 (6 bases). The CDR3 length is 13 residues. Germline V gene sequence: CDR1 MNHNY, CDR2 SVGAGI (reference sequence). V lost 8 bases and J lost 1, with 11 bases in between. This CDR3 is CASYRDPQETQYF. CDR3 nucleotide sequence: TGTGCCAGCTACAGGGATCCCCAAGAGACCCAGTACTTC.

This chain links TRBV2 with TRBJ1-2, with 10 bases matching TRBD1. Germline V gene data show CDR1 as SNHLY and CDR2 as FYNNEI. Trimming removed 6 bases from V and 3 bases from J; junction bases left unmatched: 19. The CDR3 loop spans 19 amino acids. CDR3 in DNA: TGTGCCAGCAGCCGGGACAGGGGAAGTTTTTTGGGGGGGTACTATGGCTACACCTTC. The encoded protein is CASSRDRGSFLGGYYGYTF.

DNA of the CDR3: TGTGCCAGCAGCTTGAGGGTCAGGAGAAACACCGGGGAGCTGTTTTTT. Its protein product is CASSLRVRRNTGELFF. V and J are TRBV5-6 and TRBJ2-2; no firm D call. Germline values: CDR1 SGHDT, CDR2 YYEEEE. Trimming cost V 1 base and J 2 bases, with 12 bases left between them. This CDR3 is built from 16 residues.

The chain combines TRBV5-4 with TRBJ2-2, with D maybe TRBD1 (7 bases). The CDR3 covers 14 residues. Germline lookup yields CDR1 SGHNT and CDR2 YYREEE (reference sequence). Trimming pared 5 bases from V and 7 bases from J, leaving 15 bases between. The DNA of the CDR3 is TGTGCCAGCAGGCGGGACAGAGGGGACGGGGAGCTGTTTTTT. Translating it yields CASRRDRGDGELFF.

V is TRBV6-6 and J is TRBJ2-7; maybe TRBD2 (5 bases). CDR1 MNHNY and CDR2 SVGAGI come from the germline V gene (reference sequence). V shed 0 bases and J shed 5 bases, with 8 bases lying between them. CDR3 length equals 13 residues. Here the CDR3 DNA reads TGTGCCAGCAGTTACTCGAGGGTTCACGAGCAGTACTTC. Protein product: CASSYSRVHEQYF.

The V and J genes are TRBV2 and TRBJ1-1; TRBD1 might be the D (6 bases). V lost 2 bases, J lost 0 bases, and 16 bases lay in between. Germline assignment: CDR1 SNHLY and CDR2 FYNNEI. The CDR3 spans 17 residues. The CDR3 loop is CASSERGLGAMNTEAFF. CDR3 coding DNA: TGTGCCAGCAGTGAAAGGGGTTTGGGGGCCATGAACACTGAAGCTTTCTTT.

The chain employs TRBV11-3 and TRBJ2-7; D remains unclear. CDR3 length equals 13 residues. Trimming took off 5 bases at V and 4 bases at J, with 12 bases between the two ends. In germline, CDR1 is SGHNT, CDR2 YENEEA. CDR3 amino acids: CASSPTDGYEQYF. CDR3 nucleotides: TGTGCCAGCAGCCCAACGGACGGATACGAGCAGTACTTC.

The chain has TRBV6-6 and TRBJ1-2; D gene uncertain. CDR3 length: 13 residues. Looked up from germline, CDR1 is MNHNY and CDR2 is SVGAGI (reference sequence). Trimming took off 2 bases at V and 4 bases at J, with 8 bases between the two ends. The CDR3 nucleotides read TGTGCCAGCAGTTACAGGGAGATCTATGGCTACACCTTC. Encoded protein: CASSYREIYGYTF.